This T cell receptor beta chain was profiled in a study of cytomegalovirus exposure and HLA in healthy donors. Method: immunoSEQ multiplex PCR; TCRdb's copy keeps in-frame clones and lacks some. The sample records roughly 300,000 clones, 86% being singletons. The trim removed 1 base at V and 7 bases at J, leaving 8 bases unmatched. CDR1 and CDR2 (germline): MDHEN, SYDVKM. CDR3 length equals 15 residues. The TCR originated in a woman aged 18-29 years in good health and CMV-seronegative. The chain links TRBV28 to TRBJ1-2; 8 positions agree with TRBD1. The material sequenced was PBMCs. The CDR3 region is CASSLSGQGGRGYTF. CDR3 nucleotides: TGTGCCAGCAGTTTATCAGGACAGGGAGGCCGTGGCTACACCTTC.